Below, 15 T cell receptor beta chains from the same sample are listed, as sequenced in a study of T cell repertoires in cytomegalovirus infection. TCRdb called the reads again in MiXCR, with one record for every CDR3 protein. The repertoire holds roughly 78,000 distinct CDR3 sequences, with about 40% as singletons. These receptors have no identified antigens. Sequencing used CD8+ T cells from cultured PBMCs, obtained from culture after CMV antigen stimulation. The source of these receptors is a human donor in good health (CMV status not recorded). Some clones in this sample may be carry-over from other donors' samples.

The chain employs TRBV12-3 or TRBV12-4 and TRBJ1-1; D is undetermined. Trimming pared 5 bases from V and 0 bases from J, leaving 4 bases between. This CDR3 contains 12 residues. In DNA form, the CDR3 reads TGTGCCAGCAGTAAGGTGAACACTGAAGCTTTCTTT. Protein product: CASSKVNTEAFF.

This clonotype was observed a few times. The chain joins TRBV10-3 to TRBJ2-1; tentative D call: TRBD2 (5 bases). CDR1 and CDR2 from the germline V gene are ENHRY and SYGVKD. This CDR3 spans 16 amino acids. V was pared by 3 bases and J by 3 bases, with 15 bases between. The CDR3 reads CAISDPGSLFYNEQFF. The CDR3 region has the DNA TGTGCCATCAGTGATCCTGGGAGCCTTTTCTACAATGAGCAGTTCTTC.

The chain links TRBV20-1 to TRBJ2-2; 9 bases align to TRBD1. CDR1 is DFQATT and CDR2 is SNEGSKA in the germline V gene (reference sequence). CDR3 length equals 14 residues. J gave up 6 bases and V 5 bases, and 7 bases lay outside the gene matches. The CDR3 region is CSAPSRDRAGELFF. The CDR3 region has the DNA TGCAGTGCTCCGTCCCGGGACAGGGCCGGGGAGCTGTTTTTT.

This clonotype was detected a few times. The chain recombines TRBV12-3 or TRBV12-4 with TRBJ1-2; D ambiguous. Trimming shortened V by 1 base and J by 3 bases, and 6 bases separated the two germline ends. The CDR3 runs 13 residues. The chain's CDR3 is CASSLDQDYGYTF. CDR3 coding DNA: TGTGCCAGCAGTTTAGATCAGGACTATGGCTACACCTTC.

This clonotype has only one observation. This chain joins TRBV4-2 and TRBJ1-1; TRBD1 might be the D (6 bases). The CDR3 has 16 amino acids. V lost 5 bases to trimming and J lost 1 base, with 17 bases between them. Germline V gene sequence: CDR1 LGHNA, CDR2 YNFKEQ. The CDR3 nucleotides are TGTGCCAGCAGCTACGGACAGCCAACTGAGAACACTGAAGCTTTCTTT. Amino acid sequence: CASSYGQPTENTEAFF.

This chain links TRBV27 with TRBJ2-2; D is unclear. Germline CDR1 and CDR2: MNHEY and SMNVEV (reference sequence). This CDR3 is built from 18 residues. V was pared by 2 bases and J by 6 bases, with 22 bases between. The chain's CDR3 is CASSLTLSTQLHAGELFF. The CDR3 nucleotides read TGTGCCAGCAGTTTAACACTATCCACACAACTTCACGCCGGGGAGCTGTTTTTT.

This rearrangement joins TRBV27 to TRBJ2-3; tentatively, D is TRBD2 (5 bases). The germline CDR1 and CDR2 sequences are MNHEY and SMNVEV (reference sequence). The CDR3 totals 17 residues. Deletions cut 5 bases from V and 3 bases from J, with 21 bases between. The CDR3 coding sequence is TGTGCCAGCAGTCTTTACGGCCGGGATAGCCGGACAGATACGCAGTATTTT. Translated, it gives CASSLYGRDSRTDTQYF.

In its sample, this clonotype was seen a few times. V gene TRBV11-2 combines with J gene TRBJ2-1; 8 bases agree with TRBD2. The CDR3 extends over 16 amino acids. V dropped 8 bases and J dropped 0; count of bases not matched to a gene: 9. Germline lookup yields CDR1 SGHAT and CDR2 FQNNGV. The CDR3 here is CASQESGGLSYNEQFF. DNA for the CDR3: TGTGCCAGCCAGGAGAGCGGGGGACTCTCCTACAATGAGCAGTTCTTC.

V usage is TRBV6-2 or TRBV6-3 and J usage is TRBJ2-7, with TRBD1 identical over 9 bases. J lost 3 bases, V lost 6 bases, and 6 bases had no gene match. From germline, CDR1 is MNHEY and CDR2 SVGEGT. This CDR3 has 14 residues. The CDR3 reads CASRSGTGLYEQYF. In nucleotides, the CDR3 is TGTGCCAGCAGATCCGGGACAGGGCTCTACGAGCAGTACTTC.

This clonotype was counted a few times. The V and J genes are TRBV4-1 and TRBJ1-1; the match to TRBD1 covers 8 bases. CDR3 size: 13 residues. J lost 13 bases, V lost 4 bases, and 11 bases had no gene match. Per the germline V gene, CDR1 is MGHRA and CDR2 is YSYEKL. This chain's CDR3 is CASSRKPGQDGFF. CDR3 DNA: TGCGCCAGCAGCCGGAAACCGGGACAGGATGGTTTCTTT.

This clonotype has ten or more counts. This chain links TRBV7-6 with TRBJ1-1; D gene unclear. CDR1 and CDR2 from the germline V gene are SGHVS and FNYEAQ. The CDR3 contains 13 residues. V shed 3 bases and J shed 1 base, with 6 bases lying between them. The CDR3 loop is CASSFRENTEAFF. CDR3 DNA sequence: TGTGCCAGCAGCTTCCGGGAGAACACTGAAGCTTTCTTT.

The V gene is TRBV6-5, the J gene TRBJ1-2; D gene ambiguous. Germline loops: CDR1 MNHEY, CDR2 SVGAGI. V shed 4 bases and J shed 12 bases, with 15 bases lying between them. This CDR3 is 12 amino acids long. As DNA, the CDR3 is TGTGCCAGCAGTTCCTTATTATGGCTGGACACCTTC. Translated, it gives CASSSLLWLDTF.

The table lists this clonotype with a few counts. CDR3 bases: TGTGCCAGCAGTTTGAGCGGGGCCAGCTACGAGCAGTACTTC. The encoded protein is CASSLSGASYEQYF. This chain uses TRBV12-3 or TRBV12-4 with TRBJ2-7, with 7 nucleotides matching TRBD2. The CDR3 covers 14 residues. The junction had 5 bases not matched to a gene; V was cut back by 3 bases and J by 3 bases.

This clonotype was counted a few times. V usage is TRBV6-2 or TRBV6-3 and J usage is TRBJ1-5; TRBD1 matches at 7 bases. The CDR3 sequence is 15 residues long. The V gene's germline CDR1 is MNHEY and CDR2 SVGEGT. The junction had 5 bases not matched to a gene; V was cut back by 6 bases and J by 0 bases. The CDR3 bases are TGTGCCAGCAGATTGACAGGGTATAGCAATCAGCCCCAGCATTTT. This encodes CASRLTGYSNQPQHF.

This clonotype was counted a few times. The V and J genes are TRBV7-2 and TRBJ1-6, with D possibly being TRBD1 (6 bases). Trimming removed 0 bases at V and 6 bases at J, with 15 bases between. Germline CDR1 is SGHTA and CDR2 is FQGNSA. This CDR3 spans 17 amino acids. The DNA of the CDR3 is TGTGCCAGCAGCTTAGCGGGGGCAGGGTGGTCTAATTCACCCCTCCACTTT. Protein: CASSLAGAGWSNSPLHF.